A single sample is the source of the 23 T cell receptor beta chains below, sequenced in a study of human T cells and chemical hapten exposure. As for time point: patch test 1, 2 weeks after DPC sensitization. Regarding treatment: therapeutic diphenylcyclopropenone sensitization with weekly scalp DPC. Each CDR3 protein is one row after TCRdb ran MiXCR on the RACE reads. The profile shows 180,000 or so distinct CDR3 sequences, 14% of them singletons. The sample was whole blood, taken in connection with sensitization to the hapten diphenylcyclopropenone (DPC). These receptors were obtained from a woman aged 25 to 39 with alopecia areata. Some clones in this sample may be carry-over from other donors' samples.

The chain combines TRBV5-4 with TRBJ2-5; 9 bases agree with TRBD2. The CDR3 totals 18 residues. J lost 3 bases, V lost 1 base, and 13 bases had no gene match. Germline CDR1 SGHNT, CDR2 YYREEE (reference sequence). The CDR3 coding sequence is TGTGCCAGCAGCTTGATATTGACTAGCGGAAGCACAAAAGAGACCCAGTACTTC. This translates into CASSLILTSGSTKETQYF.

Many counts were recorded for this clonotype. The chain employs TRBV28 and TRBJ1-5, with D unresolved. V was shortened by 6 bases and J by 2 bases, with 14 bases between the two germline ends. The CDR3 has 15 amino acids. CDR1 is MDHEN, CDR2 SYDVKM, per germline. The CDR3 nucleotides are TGTGCCAGCAGACCGGCCAGCTACCGCAATCAGCCCCAGCATTTT. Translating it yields CASRPASYRNQPQHF.

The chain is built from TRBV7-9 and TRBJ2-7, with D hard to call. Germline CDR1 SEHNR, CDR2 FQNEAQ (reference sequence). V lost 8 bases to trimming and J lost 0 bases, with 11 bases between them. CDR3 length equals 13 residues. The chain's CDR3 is CASEPKSSYEQYF. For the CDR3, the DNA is TGTGCCAGCGAGCCTAAGAGCTCCTACGAGCAGTACTTC.

The CDR3 DNA is TGTGCCAGCAGCTATAGACAGGGCTCGTACGAGCAGTACTTC. This codes for CASSYRQGSYEQYF. The V gene is TRBV7-6, the J gene TRBJ2-7, with 7 bases identical to TRBD1. From germline, CDR1 is SGHVS and CDR2 FNYEAQ. The V and J ends lost 4 bases and 4 bases, in that order; junction bases with no gene match: 7. This CDR3 has 14 residues.

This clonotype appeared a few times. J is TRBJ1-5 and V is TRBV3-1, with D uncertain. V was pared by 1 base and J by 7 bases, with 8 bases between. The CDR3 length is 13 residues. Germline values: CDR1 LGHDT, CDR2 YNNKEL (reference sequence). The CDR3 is CASSQGGRQPQHF. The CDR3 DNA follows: TGTGCCAGCAGCCAAGGAGGCCGGCAGCCCCAGCATTTT. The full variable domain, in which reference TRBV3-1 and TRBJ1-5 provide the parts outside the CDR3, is DTAVSQTPKYLVTQMGNDKSIKCEQNLGHDTMYWYKQDSKKFLKIMFSYNNKELIINETVPNRFSPKSPDKAHLNLHINSLELGDSAVYFCASSQGGRQPQHFGDGTRLSIL.

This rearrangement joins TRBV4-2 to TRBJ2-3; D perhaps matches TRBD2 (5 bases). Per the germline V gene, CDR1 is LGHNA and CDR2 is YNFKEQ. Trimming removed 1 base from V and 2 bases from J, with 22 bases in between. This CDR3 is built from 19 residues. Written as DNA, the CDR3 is TGTGCCAGCAGCCAAGGCTTTACGGACTCACGTTCGTACACAGATACGCAGTATTTT. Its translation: CASSQGFTDSRSYTDTQYF.

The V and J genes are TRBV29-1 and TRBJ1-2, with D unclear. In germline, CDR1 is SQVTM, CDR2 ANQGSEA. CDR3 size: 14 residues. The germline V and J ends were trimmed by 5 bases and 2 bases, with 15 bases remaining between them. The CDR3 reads CSVLPEHPNYGYTF. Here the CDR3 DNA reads TGCAGCGTTTTACCAGAGCACCCAAACTATGGCTACACCTTC.

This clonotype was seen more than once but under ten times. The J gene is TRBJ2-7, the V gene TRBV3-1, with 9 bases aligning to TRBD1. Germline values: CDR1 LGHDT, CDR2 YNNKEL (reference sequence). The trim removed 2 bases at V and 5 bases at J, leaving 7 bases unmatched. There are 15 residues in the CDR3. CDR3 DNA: TGTGCCAGCAGCCAACCCGGACAGGGGAAAGACGAGCAGTACTTC. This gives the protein CASSQPGQGKDEQYF.

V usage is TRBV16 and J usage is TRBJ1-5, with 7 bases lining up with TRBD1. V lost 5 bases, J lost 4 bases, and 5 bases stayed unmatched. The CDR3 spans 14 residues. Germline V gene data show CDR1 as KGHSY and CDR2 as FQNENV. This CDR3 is CASSKGQRNQPQHF. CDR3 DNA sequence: TGTGCCAGCAGCAAGGGACAGAGGAATCAGCCCCAGCATTTT.

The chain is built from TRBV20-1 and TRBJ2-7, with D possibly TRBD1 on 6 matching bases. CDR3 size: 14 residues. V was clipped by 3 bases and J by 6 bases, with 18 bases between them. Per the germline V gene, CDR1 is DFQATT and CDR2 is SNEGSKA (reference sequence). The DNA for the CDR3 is TGCAGTGCTAGGCCCGGGACAACCGTTTCCGAGCAGTACTTC. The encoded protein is CSARPGTTVSEQYF.

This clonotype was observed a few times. The CDR3: CSVELLETQYF. The CDR3 DNA reads as TGCAGCGTTGAACTCCTGGAGACCCAGTACTTC. The V gene is TRBV29-1, the J gene TRBJ2-5, with D uncertain. Trimming left V 2 bases short and J 5 bases short, with 6 bases between. The CDR3 consists of 11 residues. The germline CDR1 and CDR2 sequences are SQVTM and ANQGSEA.

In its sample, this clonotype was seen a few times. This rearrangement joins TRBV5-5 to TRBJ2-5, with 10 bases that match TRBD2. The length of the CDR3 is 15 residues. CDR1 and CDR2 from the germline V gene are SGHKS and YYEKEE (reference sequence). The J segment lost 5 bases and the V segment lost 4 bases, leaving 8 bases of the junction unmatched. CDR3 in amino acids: CASSPSGGAWETQYF. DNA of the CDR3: TGTGCCAGCAGCCCAAGCGGGGGGGCCTGGGAGACCCAGTACTTC.

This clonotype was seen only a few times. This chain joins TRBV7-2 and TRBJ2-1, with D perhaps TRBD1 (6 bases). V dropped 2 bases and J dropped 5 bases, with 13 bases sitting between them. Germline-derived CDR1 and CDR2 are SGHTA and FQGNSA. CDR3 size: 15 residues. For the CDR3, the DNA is TGTGCCAGCAGCTTATTTCGGACAGCTCACAATGAGCAGTTCTTC. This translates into CASSLFRTAHNEQFF.

CDR3 nucleotides: TGCAGTGCTCCCACTAGCGGCAAAGAGACCCAGTACTTC. It yields the protein CSAPTSGKETQYF. V gene TRBV20-1 combines with J gene TRBJ2-5; TRBD2 aligns across 8 bases. CDR1 and CDR2 (germline): DFQATT, SNEGSKA (reference sequence). J gave up 3 bases and V 5 bases, and 5 bases lay outside the gene matches. The CDR3 is made up of 13 amino acids.

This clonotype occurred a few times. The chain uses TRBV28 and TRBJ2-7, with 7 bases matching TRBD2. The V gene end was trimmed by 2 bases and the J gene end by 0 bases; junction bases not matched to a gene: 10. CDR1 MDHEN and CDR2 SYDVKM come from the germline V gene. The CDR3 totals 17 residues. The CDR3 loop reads CASSLRRGNPSSYEQYF. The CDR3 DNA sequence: TGTGCCAGCAGTTTAAGGCGGGGGAATCCTAGCTCCTACGAGCAGTACTTC. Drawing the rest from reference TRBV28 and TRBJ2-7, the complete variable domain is DVKVTQSSRYLVKRTGEKVFLECVQDMDHENMFWYRQDPGLGLRLIYFSYDVKMKEKGDIPEGYSVSREKKERFSLILESASTNQTSMYLCASSLRRGNPSSYEQYFGPGTRLTVT.

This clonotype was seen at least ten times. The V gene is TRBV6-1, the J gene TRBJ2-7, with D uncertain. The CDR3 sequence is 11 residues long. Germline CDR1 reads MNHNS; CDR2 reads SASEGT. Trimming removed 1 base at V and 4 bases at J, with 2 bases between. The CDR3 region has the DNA TGTGCCAGCAGTGAAGGGTACGAGCAGTACTTC. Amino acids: CASSEGYEQYF.

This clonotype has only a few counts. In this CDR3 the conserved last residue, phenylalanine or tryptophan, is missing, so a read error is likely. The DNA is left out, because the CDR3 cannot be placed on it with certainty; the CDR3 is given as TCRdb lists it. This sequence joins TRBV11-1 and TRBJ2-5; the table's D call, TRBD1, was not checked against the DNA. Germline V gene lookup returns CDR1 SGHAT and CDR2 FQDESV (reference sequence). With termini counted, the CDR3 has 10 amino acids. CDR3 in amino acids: CASSNRQALS.

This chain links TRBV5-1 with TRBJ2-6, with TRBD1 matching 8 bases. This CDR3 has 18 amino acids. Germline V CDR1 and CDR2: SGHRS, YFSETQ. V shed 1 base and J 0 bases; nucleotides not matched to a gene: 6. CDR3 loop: CASSLFWTGSSGANVLTF. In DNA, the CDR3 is TGCGCCAGCAGCTTGTTCTGGACAGGGAGCTCTGGGGCCAACGTCCTGACTTTC.

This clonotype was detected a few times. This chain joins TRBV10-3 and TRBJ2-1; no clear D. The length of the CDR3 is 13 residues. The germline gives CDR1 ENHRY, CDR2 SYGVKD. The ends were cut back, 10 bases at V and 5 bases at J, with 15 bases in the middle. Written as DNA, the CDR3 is TGTGCCACGACTCACCTCTTGGACAATGAGCAGTTCTTC. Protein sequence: CATTHLLDNEQFF.

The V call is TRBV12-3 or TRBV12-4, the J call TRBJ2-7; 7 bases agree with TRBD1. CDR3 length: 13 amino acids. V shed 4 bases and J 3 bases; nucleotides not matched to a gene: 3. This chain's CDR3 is CASSWGTVYEQYF. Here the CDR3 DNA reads TGTGCCAGCAGTTGGGGGACAGTCTACGAGCAGTACTTC.

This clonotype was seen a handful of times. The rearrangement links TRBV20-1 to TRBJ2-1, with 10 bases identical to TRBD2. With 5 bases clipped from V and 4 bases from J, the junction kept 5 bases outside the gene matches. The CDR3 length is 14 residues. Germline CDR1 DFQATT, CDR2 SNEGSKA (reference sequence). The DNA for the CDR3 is TGCAGTGCTGGGTCGACTAGCGGGTACAATGAGCAGTTCTTC. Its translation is CSAGSTSGYNEQFF.

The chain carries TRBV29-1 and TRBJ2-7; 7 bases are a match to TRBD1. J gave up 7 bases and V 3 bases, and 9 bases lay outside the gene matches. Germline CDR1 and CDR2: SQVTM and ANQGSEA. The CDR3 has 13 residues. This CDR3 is CSVDEGASGEQYF. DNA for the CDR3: TGCAGCGTTGATGAGGGGGCATCTGGTGAGCAGTACTTC.

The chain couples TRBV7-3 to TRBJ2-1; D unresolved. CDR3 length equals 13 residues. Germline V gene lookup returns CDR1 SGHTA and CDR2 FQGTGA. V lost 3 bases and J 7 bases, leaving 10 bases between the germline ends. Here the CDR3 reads CASSFGVENEQFF. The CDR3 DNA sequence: TGTGCCAGCAGCTTCGGTGTGGAGAATGAGCAGTTCTTC.